This section outlines one TCR beta chain sequence together with its context. Its antigen is not known. RNA amounts of about 0.45 to 1 ug underwent reverse transcription with random hexamers. Coverage of TCR beta CDR3 amplification by immunoSEQ multiplex PCR extended to 54 Vbeta and 13 Jbeta. TCRdb redid the calling of the immunoSEQ multiplex PCR reads with MiXCR, one entry per CDR3 protein. The top ten hold around 0.15% of the sample, which has under 200,000 distinct CDR3 sequences, 85% to 95% seen once. The multiple sclerosis control cohort comprised treatment-naive individuals presenting with stable or active relapsing-remitting disease. Negative magnetic isolation gave CD8+ and CD4+ cells; FACS enriched CD8+ TEMRA. The data were taken from a study of CD8 T cells in Susac syndrome. Study-level results: The study conceded that its TCR sequencing and HLA analysis involved relatively few individuals.

There are 15 residues in the CDR3. CDR1 and CDR2 (germline): MGHRA, YSYEKL. Trimming removed 4 bases from V and 1 base from J, with 13 bases in between. This sequence originates from a human donor with multiple sclerosis. Sample: CD8+ T cells from PBMCs. This chain uses TRBV4-1 with TRBJ1-1, with unresolved D. The CDR3: CASSPGVVGNTEAFF. CDR3 bases: TGCGCCAGCAGCCCAGGCGTTGTGGGGAACACTGAAGCTTTCTTT.